The clone carrying this TCR beta chain has a single count. No antigen is known for it. Naive CD8 cells comprised CD45RO-negative, CCR7-positively selected cells, excluding terminally differentiated effector memory CD45RA+ cells. The data belong to a study of shared clonotypes between healthy human individuals. Clones were sequenced by immunoSEQ multiplex PCR, and TCRdb holds only the in-frame ones, with some missing. The sample consists of about 1.9 million clones, just under 95% of them appearing once. Study outcomes and limitations: The rarefaction results pointed to incomplete sorted-subset sequencing despite large depth. As a rule, naive subsets had a larger estimated richness than memory subsets.

Germline CDR1 MNHEY, CDR2 SMNVEV (reference sequence). The V and J ends lost 5 bases and 6 bases, in that order; junction bases with no gene match: 6. The CDR3 covers 13 residues. The chain carries TRBV27 and TRBJ2-7, with TRBD1 matching 8 bases. The sequencing input was naive CD8+ T cells from PBMCs. This receptor was obtained from a man younger than 35 in good health. Some clones in this sample may be carry-over from other donors' samples. The CDR3 DNA reads TGTGCCAGCAGTATCGACAGGGGTGGCGAGCAGTACTTC. Its protein is CASSIDRGGEQYF.